A selection of T cell receptor beta chains follows, all from one sample in a study of graft-versus-host responses after intestinal transplantation. The method was immunoSEQ multiplex PCR; TCRdb's version includes in-frame clones alone and lacks a portion of them. Among 98,000 or so clones listed, about 83% were seen once. Material: PBMCs, obtained 255 days after intestinal transplant. Receptors were obtained from a human patient who received an intestinal transplant, so some T cells may come from the graft donor. CDR3s include the opening cysteine and the closing phenylalanine or tryptophan. Fields, in order: J gene, clone size, V gene, D gene, CDR3 protein, CDR3 DNA. D genes are given only for firm matches. Clone size is stated in some rows and not others, as once, few, many or a class when expanded.

TRBJ1-4	few	TRBV7-3	NA	CASSLGHGEKLFF	TGTGCCAGCAGCTTAGGACACGGTGAAAAACTGTTTTTT
TRBJ2-7	NA	TRBV5-4	NA	CASSLGGEQYF	TGTGCCAGCAGCTTGGGGGGCGAGCAGTACTTC
TRBJ2-3	NA	TRBV28	TRBD1	CASSLGTGGKYF	TGTGCCAGCAGTCTCGGAACAGGGGGCAAGTATTTT
TRBJ2-3	NA	TRBV5-5	NA	CASSFTGAPTDTQYF	TGTGCCAGCAGCTTTACGGGAGCCCCCACAGATACGCAGTATTTT
TRBJ1-4	NA	TRBV27	TRBD1	CASSPTGGQPKLFF	TGTGCCAGCAGTCCTACAGGGGGCCAGCCGAAACTGTTTTTT
TRBJ2-4	NA	TRBV18	NA	CASSPGDWAKNIQYF	TGTGCCAGCTCACCTGGGGACTGGGCCAAAAACATTCAGTACTTC
TRBJ2-2	NA	TRBV27	TRBD2	CASSLSRASGYTGELFF	TGTGCCAGCAGTTTATCGAGGGCTAGCGGGTACACCGGGGAGCTGTTTTTT
TRBJ2-7	NA	TRBV11-2	NA	CASSYPRREQYF	TGTGCCAGCAGCTACCCCCGCCGCGAGCAGTACTTC
TRBJ2-1	NA	TRBV5-4	TRBD2	CASSLAPSGEQFF	TGTGCCAGCAGCTTGGCCCCTAGCGGTGAGCAGTTCTTC
TRBJ2-1	NA	TRBV15	TRBD2	CATSRDLGLNNEQFF	TGTGCCACCAGCAGAGATCTGGGACTAAACAATGAGCAGTTCTTC
TRBJ2-1	NA	TRBV6-6	TRBD1	CASSAGTGEVDEQFF	TGTGCCAGCAGTGCCGGGACAGGGGAGGTTGATGAGCAGTTCTTC
TRBJ2-1	NA	TRBV6-1	TRBD2	CASSEMQGGKYNEQFF	TGTGCCAGCAGTGAAATGCAGGGAGGGAAGTACAATGAGCAGTTCTTC
TRBJ2-5	NA	TRBV7-9	NA	CASSFVGVQETQYF	TGTGCCAGCAGCTTCGTGGGGGTCCAAGAGACCCAGTACTTC
TRBJ2-7	NA	TRBV6-5	NA	CASTPGPPYEQYF	TGTGCCAGCACACCCGGGCCACCCTACGAGCAGTACTTC
TRBJ2-7	NA	TRBV6-5	TRBD2	CASSYSGASGVYEQYF	TGTGCCAGCAGTTACTCTGGGGCTAGCGGAGTATACGAGCAGTACTTC
TRBJ2-2	NA	TRBV6-1	NA	CASSEVGGPGELFF	TGTGCCAGCAGTGAAGTAGGGGGACCCGGGGAGCTGTTTTTT
TRBJ2-7	once	TRBV18	NA	CASSPQNREARPYEQYF	TGTGCCAGCTCACCTCAAAACAGGGAAGCAAGGCCCTACGAGCAGTACTTC
TRBJ1-1	NA	TRBV7-3	NA	CASTIPGYLGDMNTEAFF	TGTGCCAGCACCATTCCAGGTTACCTCGGGGACATGAACACTGAAGCTTTCTTT
TRBJ1-1	NA	TRBV2	NA	CASSWSTEAFF	TGTGCCAGCAGTTGGAGCACTGAAGCTTTCTTT
TRBJ2-2	NA	TRBV7-9	TRBD1	CASSLRVGTVTGELFF	TGTGCCAGCAGCTTACGTGTCGGGACAGTCACCGGGGAGCTGTTTTTT